This T cell receptor (beta chain) was observed in a study of blood T cell repertoires in COVID-19. Study-wide context: The United States, Italy and Spain supplied acute and convalescent COVID-19 samples.

This clone has a single count. TCRdb keeps only in-frame clones here, not all; method: immunoSEQ multiplex PCR. Among a few hundred thousand clones listed, around 87% were seen once. This CDR3 is 14 amino acids long. Losses at the gene ends were 5 bases for V and 5 bases for J; bases not matched to a gene: 7. CDR1 and CDR2 from the germline V gene are LNHNV and YYDKDF (reference sequence). V and J are TRBV15 and TRBJ2-7; 9 bases line up with TRBD1. The source is a woman aged 45-59 years who had recovered from COVID-19. Specimen: peripheral blood. This CDR3 is CATSPGTGSNEQYF. DNA of the CDR3: TGTGCCACCAGCCCCGGGACAGGGTCGAACGAGCAGTACTTC.